This T cell receptor beta chain was identified in a study of blood T cells in healthy people across ages. The authors ran a second PCR of about 7 to 12 cycles using a sample-barcoded 5' primer and a J-beta primer mix. Tags on each cDNA molecule came from a template-switch adaptor with 12 random nucleotides. MiXCR was run by TCRdb on the 5' RACE reads, yielding one entry per CDR3 protein. This sample carries approximately 1,000,000 distinct CDR3 sequences, around two fifths of them seen once, and the ten largest clones take roughly 14%. CDR1 and CDR2 (germline): DFQATT, SNEGSKA (reference sequence). V lost 0 bases to trimming and J lost 0 bases, with 13 bases between them. This CDR3 has 16 amino acids. For this clonotype: Antigen: not known.

Regarding the study as a whole: Older age coincided with a roughly linear decline in TCR beta diversity per million T cells. Greater diversity and more naive CD4+ cells were seen in long-lived donors than in aged donors.

The sequenced sample consisted of blood. The TCR was taken from a man aged 18-30 years in good health. The genes are TRBV20-1 and TRBJ2-3; D call uncertain. The DNA of the CDR3 is TGCAGTGCTAGAGATCGTCGTAGCCCTAGCACAGATACGCAGTATTTT. Its protein is CSARDRRSPSTDTQYF.